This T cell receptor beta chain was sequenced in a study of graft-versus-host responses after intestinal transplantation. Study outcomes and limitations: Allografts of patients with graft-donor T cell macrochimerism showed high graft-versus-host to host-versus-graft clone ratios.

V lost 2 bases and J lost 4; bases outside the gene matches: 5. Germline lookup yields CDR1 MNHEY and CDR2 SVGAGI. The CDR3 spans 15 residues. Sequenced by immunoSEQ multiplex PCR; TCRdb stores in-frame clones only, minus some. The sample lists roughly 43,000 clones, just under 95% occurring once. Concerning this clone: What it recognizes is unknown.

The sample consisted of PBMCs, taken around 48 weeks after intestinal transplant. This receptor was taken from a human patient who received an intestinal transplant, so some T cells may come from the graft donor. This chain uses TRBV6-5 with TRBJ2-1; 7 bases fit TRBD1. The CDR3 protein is CASSYRGPTYNEQFF. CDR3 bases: TGTGCCAGCAGTTACAGGGGGCCAACATACAATGAGCAGTTCTTC.